This T cell receptor (beta chain) originates from a study of early T cells in non-severe SARS-CoV-2 infection. At the level of the study: Investigators sequenced bulk RNA drawn from unsorted whole blood, and chains remained unpaired.

Findings and limits, study-wide: VDJdb matches were skewed toward anti-spike CD8 T cell responses.

Individual cDNA molecules were tagged with unique molecular identifiers, the study reported. One entry per CDR3 protein, called by TCRdb with MiXCR from the 5' RACE reads. This table has roughly 55,000 distinct CDR3 sequences, around a tenth appearing once. This clonotype was found a few times. Its antigen is not known. Germline V gene sequence: CDR1 MGHRA, CDR2 YSYEKL. V dropped 0 bases and J dropped 3 bases, with 15 bases sitting between them. The CDR3 length is 17 residues. The TCR was taken from an adult who was a healthcare worker with PCR-confirmed SARS-CoV-2 infection or an uninfected control (not recorded which). V is TRBV4-1 and J is TRBJ2-1; tentatively, D is TRBD2 (6 bases). Sequencing input: whole blood. The CDR3 protein is CASSQDRDLTYYNEQFF. In nucleotides, the CDR3 is TGCGCCAGCAGCCAAGATCGGGACTTAACTTACTACAATGAGCAGTTCTTC.